The clone carrying this T cell receptor beta chain has ten or more counts. For the second PCR, which ran for about 6 to 12 cycles, a sample-barcoded 5' primer and a J-beta primer mix were used. TCRdb re-analysed the 5' RACE reads in MiXCR, keeping a single row per CDR3 protein. The table records 650,000 to 700,000 distinct CDR3 sequences, about 30% of them present only once. This entry is derived from a study of blood T cells in healthy people across ages. Researchers isolated at least 6 million PBMCs per sample. The CDR3 runs 17 residues. V was cut by 0 bases and J by 5 bases, with 19 bases left in between. Germline V gives CDR1 LGHNA, CDR2 YSLEER.

The rearrangement links TRBV4-3 to TRBJ2-5, with D perhaps matching TRBD1 or TRBD2 (5 bases each). Sequenced: blood. The clonotype originates from a woman over 75 in good health. The CDR3, as DNA: TGCGCCAGCAGCCAAGAACTTAGCGACAGCTATTGGGAGACCCAGTACTTC. It encodes CASSQELSDSYWETQYF.